Shown below are 12 T cell receptor beta chains from a single sample sequenced in a study of blood T cell repertoires in COVID-19. This table comes from immunoSEQ multiplex PCR, and its TCRdb copy is limited to in-frame clones, with some not included. The sample carries 85,000 to 100,000 clones, 72% recorded once. Sequenced input: peripheral blood. All receptors come from a woman aged 55-70 years in a cohort sampled during active or convalescent COVID-19.

CDR3 in amino acids: CASSPWTGGYTEAFF. CDR3 in DNA: TGTGCCAGCAGCCCATGGACAGGGGGCTACACTGAAGCTTTCTTT. V is TRBV5-4 and J is TRBJ1-1; TRBD1 agrees at 11 bases. CDR3 length: 15 residues. Germline CDR1 reads SGHNT; CDR2 reads YYREEE (reference sequence). V lost 4 bases, J lost 3 bases, and 5 bases stayed unmatched.

The chain joins TRBV5-1 to TRBJ2-7; 9 nucleotides match TRBD1. Looked up from germline, CDR1 is SGHRS and CDR2 is YFSETQ. Trimming took 2 bases from V and 2 from J; bases not matched to a gene: 5. The CDR3 has 15 residues. This chain's CDR3 is CASSFTGGRTYEQYF. In nucleotides, the CDR3 is TGCGCCAGCAGCTTTACAGGGGGCCGAACCTACGAGCAGTACTTC. The full variable domain, in which reference TRBV5-1 and TRBJ2-7 provide the parts outside the CDR3, is KAGVTQTPRYLIKTRGQQVTLSCSPISGHRSVSWYQQTPGQGLQFLFEYFSETQRNKGNFPGRFSGRQFSNSRSEMNVSTLELGDSALYLCASSFTGGRTYEQYFGPGTRLTVT.

The chain is built from TRBV5-1 and TRBJ1-1, with D maybe TRBD1 (5 bases). CDR3 length: 16 residues. CDR1 and CDR2 (germline): SGHRS, YFSETQ. Between the trimmed V and J ends, which lost 2 bases and 4 bases, there was a span of 18 bases. The CDR3 DNA reads as TGCGCCAGCAGCTTCGGGCAGGGCGGTGTTGGCACTGAAGCTTTCTTT. As protein: CASSFGQGGVGTEAFF.

The rearrangement links TRBV5-6 to TRBJ1-2, with TRBD1 matching 7 bases. The germline V gene has CDR1 SGHDT and CDR2 YYEEEE. J lost 4 bases, V lost 1 base, and 4 bases had no gene match. The CDR3 length is 14 residues. The CDR3: CASSLRAGGYGYTF. Here the CDR3 DNA reads TGTGCCAGCAGCTTGCGGGCAGGGGGCTATGGCTACACCTTC.

This chain joins TRBV4-1 and TRBJ1-2, with 7 bases identical to TRBD1. In germline, CDR1 is MGHRA, CDR2 YSYEKL. Germline trimming cut 4 bases from V and 2 bases from J; bases unmatched to any gene: 7. The CDR3 contains 15 residues. CDR3 loop: CASSPLTGTNYGYTF. CDR3 DNA sequence: TGCGCCAGCAGCCCCTTGACAGGGACCAACTATGGCTACACCTTC.

The V and J genes are TRBV29-1 and TRBJ2-3; 15 nucleotides match TRBD2. In germline, CDR1 is SQVTM, CDR2 ANQGSEA. CDR3 length: 16 amino acids. The trim removed 3 bases at V and 0 bases at J, leaving 1 base unmatched. Written as DNA, the CDR3 is TGCAGCGTTGAGGGACTAGCGGGAGGTAGCACAGATACGCAGTATTTT. The encoded protein is CSVEGLAGGSTDTQYF.

The J gene is TRBJ2-2, the V gene TRBV27, with 9 nucleotides matching TRBD1. Trimming at V came to 8 bases and at J to 2 bases, leaving 3 bases not matched to a gene. CDR3 length: 14 amino acids. The germline CDR1 and CDR2 sequences are MNHEY and SMNVEV (reference sequence). The CDR3 nucleotides read TGTGCCAGCGGGACAGGGCTTAACACCGGGGAGCTGTTTTTT. This gives the protein CASGTGLNTGELFF.

The CDR3 loop reads CASSLVAEQYF. CDR3 coding DNA: TGTGCCAGCAGCTTGGTGGCCGAGCAGTACTTC. The rearrangement joins TRBV5-8 to TRBJ2-7; D call uncertain. Germline V gene data show CDR1 as SGHTS and CDR2 as YDEGEE. The CDR3 loop spans 11 amino acids. V was cut by 0 bases and J by 6 bases, with 4 bases left in between.

The gene calls are TRBV7-2 and TRBJ2-5; D is perhaps TRBD2 (7 bases). The germline V and J ends were trimmed by 0 bases and 5 bases, with 13 bases remaining between them. The germline V gene encodes CDR1 SGHTA and CDR2 FQGNSA. The CDR3 is 15 residues long. CDR3 sequence: CASSLAGGPDETQYF. CDR3 coding DNA: TGTGCCAGCAGCTTAGCGGGGGGGCCGGATGAGACCCAGTACTTC.

The V gene is TRBV9, the J gene TRBJ2-3; 7 bases match TRBD1. The CDR3 contains 15 residues. V shed 2 bases and J 6 bases; nucleotides not matched to a gene: 9. Germline loops: CDR1 SGDLS, CDR2 YYNGEE. CDR3 amino acids: CASSVTGDPNDTQYF. The CDR3 DNA follows: TGTGCCAGCAGCGTCACAGGGGACCCCAATGATACGCAGTATTTT.

This clone was seen ten or more times. This chain links TRBV3-1 (or the pseudogene TRBV3-2) with TRBJ2-7; 8 bases agree with TRBD2. Germline loops: CDR1 LGHDT, CDR2 YNNKEL (reference sequence). Unmatched junction bases numbered 7, after V lost 1 base and J lost 2 bases. This CDR3 spans 16 amino acids. The CDR3: CASSQVNSGATYEQYF. The DNA for the CDR3 is TGTGCCAGCAGCCAAGTTAATAGCGGGGCGACCTACGAGCAGTACTTC.

This clone was observed at least ten times. The chain joins TRBV4-1 to TRBJ2-2; TRBD2 agrees at 11 bases. V gave up 2 bases and J gave up 4 bases; unmatched junction bases: 3. The CDR3 is made up of 16 amino acids. Germline lookup yields CDR1 MGHRA and CDR2 YSYEKL. CDR3 sequence (DNA): TGCGCCAGCAGCCAACTAGCGGGGGGCCCCACCGGGGAGCTGTTTTTT. This sequence encodes CASSQLAGGPTGELFF.